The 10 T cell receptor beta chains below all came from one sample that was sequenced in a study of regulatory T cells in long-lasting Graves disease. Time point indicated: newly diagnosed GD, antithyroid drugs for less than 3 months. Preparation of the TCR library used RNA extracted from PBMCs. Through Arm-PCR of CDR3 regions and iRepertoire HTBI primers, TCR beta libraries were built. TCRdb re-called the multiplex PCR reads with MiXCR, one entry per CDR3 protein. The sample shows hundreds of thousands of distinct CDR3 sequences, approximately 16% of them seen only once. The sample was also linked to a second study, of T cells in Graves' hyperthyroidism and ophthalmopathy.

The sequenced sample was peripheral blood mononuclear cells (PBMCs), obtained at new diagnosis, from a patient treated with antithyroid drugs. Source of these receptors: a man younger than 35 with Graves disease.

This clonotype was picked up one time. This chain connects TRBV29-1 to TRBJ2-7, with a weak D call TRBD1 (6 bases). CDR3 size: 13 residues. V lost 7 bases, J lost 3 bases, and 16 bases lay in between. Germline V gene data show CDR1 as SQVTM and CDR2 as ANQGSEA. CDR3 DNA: TGCAGCGCCCGGACAGTGAGAAGCTACGAGCAGTACTTC. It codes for CSARTVRSYEQYF.

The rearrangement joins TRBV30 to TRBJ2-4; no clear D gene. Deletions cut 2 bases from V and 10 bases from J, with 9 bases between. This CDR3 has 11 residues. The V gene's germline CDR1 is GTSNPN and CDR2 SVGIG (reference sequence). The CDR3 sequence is CAWSTIGIQYF. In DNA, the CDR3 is TGTGCCTGGAGTACTATAGGGATTCAGTACTTC. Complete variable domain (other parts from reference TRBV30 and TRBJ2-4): SQTIHQWPATLVQPVGSPLSLECTVEGTSNPNLYWYRQAAGRGLQLLFYSVGIGQISSEVPQNLSASRPQDRQFILSSKKLLLSDSGFYLCAWSTIGIQYFGAGTRLSVL.

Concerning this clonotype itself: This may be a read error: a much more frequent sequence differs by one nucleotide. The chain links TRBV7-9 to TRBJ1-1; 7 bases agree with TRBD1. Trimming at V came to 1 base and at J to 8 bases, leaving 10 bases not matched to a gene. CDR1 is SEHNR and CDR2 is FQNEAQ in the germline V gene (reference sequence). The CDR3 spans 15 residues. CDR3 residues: CASSLDNLPGQEAFF. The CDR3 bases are TGTGCCAGCAGCTTAGACAACCTTCCGGGACAGGAAGCTTTCTTT.

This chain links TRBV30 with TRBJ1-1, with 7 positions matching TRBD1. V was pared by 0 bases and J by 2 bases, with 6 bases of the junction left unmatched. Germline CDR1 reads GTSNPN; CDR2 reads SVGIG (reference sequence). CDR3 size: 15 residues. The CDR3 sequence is CAWSVSQGGNTEAFF. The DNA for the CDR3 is TGTGCCTGGAGTGTAAGTCAGGGGGGAAACACTGAAGCTTTCTTT.

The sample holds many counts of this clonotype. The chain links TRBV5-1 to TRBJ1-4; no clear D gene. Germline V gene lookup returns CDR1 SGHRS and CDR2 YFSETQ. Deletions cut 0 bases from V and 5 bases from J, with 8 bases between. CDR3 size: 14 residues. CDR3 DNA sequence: TGCGCCAGCAGCTTGGAAGGGCTGAATGAAAAACTGTTTTTT. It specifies CASSLEGLNEKLFF.

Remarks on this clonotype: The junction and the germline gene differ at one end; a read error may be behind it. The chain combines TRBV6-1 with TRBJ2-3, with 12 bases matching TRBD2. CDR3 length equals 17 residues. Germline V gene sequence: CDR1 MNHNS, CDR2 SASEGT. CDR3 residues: CASSEIGLAGSTNTQYF. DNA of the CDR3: TGTGCCAGCAGTGAAATCGGACTAGCGGGAAGCACAAATACGCAGTATTTT.

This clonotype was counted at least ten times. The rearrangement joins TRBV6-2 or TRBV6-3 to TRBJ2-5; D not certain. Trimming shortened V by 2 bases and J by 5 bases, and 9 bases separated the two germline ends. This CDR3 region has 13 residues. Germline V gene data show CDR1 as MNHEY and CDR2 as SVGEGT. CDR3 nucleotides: TGTGCCAGCAGTTACGACCTGGGGGAGACCCAGTACTTC. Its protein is CASSYDLGETQYF.

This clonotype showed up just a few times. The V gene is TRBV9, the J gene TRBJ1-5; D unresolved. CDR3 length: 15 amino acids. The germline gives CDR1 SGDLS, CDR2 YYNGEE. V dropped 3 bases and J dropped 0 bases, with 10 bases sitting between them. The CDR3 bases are TGTGCCAGCAGCGCCACACCCTATAGCAATCAGCCCCAGCATTTT. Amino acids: CASSATPYSNQPQHF. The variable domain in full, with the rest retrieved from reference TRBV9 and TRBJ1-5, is DSGVTQTPKHLITATGQRVTLRCSPRSGDLSVYWYQQSLDQGLQFLIQYYNGEERAKGNILERFSAQQFPDLHSELNLSSLELGDSALYFCASSATPYSNQPQHFGDGTRLSIL.

The DNA for the CDR3 is TGCAGTGCTAGAGATCGGAGGGGGGAGGAAAAACTGTTTTTT. The encoded protein is CSARDRRGEEKLFF. This chain links TRBV20-1 with TRBJ1-4, with D possibly matching TRBD1 (6 bases). Germline lookup yields CDR1 DFQATT and CDR2 SNEGSKA (reference sequence). Deletions cut 0 bases from V and 8 bases from J, with 13 bases between. The CDR3 totals 14 residues.

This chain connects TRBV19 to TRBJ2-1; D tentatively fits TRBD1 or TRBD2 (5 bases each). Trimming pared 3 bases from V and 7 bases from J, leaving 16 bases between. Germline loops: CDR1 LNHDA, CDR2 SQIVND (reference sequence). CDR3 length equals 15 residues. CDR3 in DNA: TGTGCCAGTAGTATCCTCGACGTCGAGGGGAATGAGCAGTTCTTC. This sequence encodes CASSILDVEGNEQFF.